This TCR beta chain is from a study of neoadjuvant anti-PD-1 for oral cavity cancer. Here immunoSEQ multiplex PCR was the method, and the copy in TCRdb shows in-frame clones only, minus some. The table records about 5,700 clones, 60% of them present only once. Regarding the study as a whole: Post-treatment tumors with larger preexisting clones showed more shrinkage.

As for this clone: The antigen is not known.

This TCR was sampled from a person aged 40-85 years with oral cavity squamous cell carcinoma. Sequences were derived from tumor tissue, sampled before nivolumab (anti-PD-1) treatment.

The CDR3 loop is CASRTGISYEQYF. For the CDR3, the DNA is TGCGCCAGCCGGACAGGGATCTCCTACGAGCAGTACTTC. This sequence joins TRBV5-1 and TRBJ2-7, with 8 bases identical to TRBD1. V was pared by 7 bases and J by 0 bases, with 3 bases of the junction left unmatched. Germline CDR1 and CDR2: SGHRS and YFSETQ. This CDR3 spans 13 amino acids. Complete variable domain (other parts from reference TRBV5-1 and TRBJ2-7): KAGVTQTPRYLIKTRGQQVTLSCSPISGHRSVSWYQQTPGQGLQFLFEYFSETQRNKGNFPGRFSGRQFSNSRSEMNVSTLELGDSALYLCASRTGISYEQYFGPGTRLTVT.